This is a list of T cell receptor beta chains from one sample in a study of shared clonotypes between healthy human individuals. Assay: immunoSEQ multiplex PCR; the TCRdb copy retains only in-frame clones and omits some. Counted here are a few million clones, more than 85% occurring once; the ten biggest clones make up under 0.45%. The sample comprised naive CD4+ T cells from PBMCs. The receptor set was obtained from a man aged 18 to 29 in good health. Some clones in this sample may be carry-over from other donors' samples. CDR3s include the opening cysteine and the closing phenylalanine or tryptophan. The order of the fields is J gene, D gene, V gene, clone size, CDR3 protein, CDR3 DNA. D genes are given only for firm matches. Clone size is stated in some rows and not others, as once, few, many or a class when expanded.

>TRBJ1-4|NA|TRBV5-4|NA
CASSLGTTGEKLFF
TGTGCCAGCAGCTTGGGGACAACAGGCGAAAAACTGTTTTTT
>TRBJ2-1|NA|TRBV5-1|NA
CASAPPTGEFEQFF
TGCGCCAGCGCACCGCCAACGGGAGAGTTTGAGCAGTTCTTC
>TRBJ2-7|NA|TRBV6-6|NA
CASSPTGRYEQYF
TGTGCCAGCAGTCCGACGGGGAGGTACGAGCAGTACTTC
>TRBJ1-2|TRBD1|TRBV5-8|NA
CASTDPGQGGGYTF
TGTGCCAGCACCGACCCGGGACAGGGTGGGGGCTACACCTTC
>TRBJ1-5|NA|TRBV28|NA
CASATQRRPDRPQHF
TGTGCCAGCGCAACCCAAAGGCGTCCCGATCGGCCCCAGCATTTT
>TRBJ1-5|NA|TRBV18|NA
CASSQDQNQPQHF
TGTGCCAGCTCCCAGGACCAGAATCAGCCCCAGCATTTT
>TRBJ2-1|NA|TRBV18|NA
CASSPANPTYNEQFF
TGTGCCAGCTCACCCGCCAACCCAACTTACAATGAGCAGTTCTTC
>TRBJ2-1|TRBD2|TRBV14|NA
CASSLIGGVYNEQFF
TGTGCCAGCAGCCTTATCGGGGGGGTATACAATGAGCAGTTCTTC
>TRBJ2-7|NA|TRBV7-3|NA
CASSTRPSPYEQYF
TGTGCCAGCAGCACAAGACCCAGCCCCTACGAGCAGTACTTC
>TRBJ2-7|TRBD1|TRBV7-9|NA
CASSLAYRGYEQYF
TGTGCCAGCAGCTTAGCCTACAGGGGTTACGAGCAGTACTTC
>TRBJ2-3|NA|TRBV6-1|NA
CASSNRTYTDTQYF
TGTGCCAGCAGTAACCGGACGTACACAGATACGCAGTATTTT
>TRBJ2-7|TRBD1|TRBV7-9|NA
CASSRNEGTGGSYEQYF
TGTGCCAGCAGCCGAAACGAAGGGACAGGGGGATCCTACGAGCAGTACTTC
>TRBJ2-3|NA|TRBV5-4|NA
CASSIGRASTDTQYF
TGTGCCAGCAGCATAGGACGGGCCAGCACAGATACGCAGTATTTT
>TRBJ2-2|NA|TRBV19|NA
CASRKGNTGELFF
TGTGCCAGTAGGAAGGGGAACACCGGGGAGCTGTTTTTT
>TRBJ2-2|NA|TRBV19|NA
CASSIRRGTGELFF
TGTGCCAGTAGTATTCGCAGGGGAACCGGGGAGCTGTTTTTT
>TRBJ1-4|NA|TRBV28|NA
CASRQRRGIRANEKLFF
TGTGCCAGCAGGCAACGCCGCGGGATCCGTGCTAATGAAAAACTGTTTTTT
>TRBJ2-7|NA|TRBV7-9|NA
CASFGAGSIDEQYF
TGTGCCAGCTTTGGGGCTGGGTCTATAGACGAGCAGTACTTC
>TRBJ2-5|NA|TRBV27|NA
CASSISRTGLIGQYF
TGTGCCAGTTCAATATCCAGGACCGGGTTGATTGGCCAGTACTTC
>TRBJ1-2|NA|TRBV20-1|NA
CSARADGYTF
TGCAGTGCTAGGGCGGATGGCTACACCTTC
>TRBJ2-4|TRBD1|TRBV27|NA
CASSLFNRGPGLAKNIQYF
TGTGCCAGCAGTTTATTTAACAGGGGGCCGGGTCTAGCCAAAAACATTCAGTACTTC
>TRBJ2-5|NA|TRBV6-1|NA
CASRDFAQETQYF
TGTGCCAGCAGAGACTTCGCCCAAGAGACCCAGTACTTC
>TRBJ1-2|TRBD1|TRBV15|NA
CATSREYRDRNYGYTF
TGTGCCACCAGCAGGGAATACCGGGACAGGAACTATGGCTACACCTTC
>TRBJ1-4|NA|TRBV19|NA
CASSIVRDEKLFF
TGTGCCAGTAGTATAGTTCGGGATGAAAAACTGTTTTTT
>TRBJ2-3|TRBD2|TRBV18|NA
CASSPGLAGEGDTQYF
TGTGCCAGCTCACCGGGACTAGCGGGAGAGGGGGATACGCAGTATTTT
>TRBJ1-5|NA|TRBV4-2|few
CASSRGDNQPQHF
TGTGCCAGCAGCCGGGGGGACAATCAGCCCCAGCATTTT
>TRBJ2-5|TRBD1|TRBV5-1|NA
CASSPQTGAETQYF
TGCGCCAGCAGCCCGCAGACAGGGGCAGAGACCCAGTACTTC
>TRBJ2-3|NA|TRBV28|NA
CASSPVTTDTQYF
TGTGCCAGCAGCCCCGTCACCACAGATACGCAGTATTTT
>TRBJ2-1|NA|TRBV6-1|NA
CASSGGASGKTYNEQFF
TGTGCCAGCAGTGGGGGGGCTAGCGGAAAGACCTACAATGAGCAGTTCTTC
>TRBJ1-1|TRBD1|TRBV6-6|NA
CASSYPGGDRTEAFF
TGTGCCAGCAGTTACCCAGGGGGGGATCGGACTGAAGCTTTCTTT
>TRBJ1-5|TRBD1|TRBV19|NA
CASSVTRQGRVSNQPQHF
TGTGCCAGTAGTGTGACGCGACAGGGAAGGGTAAGCAATCAGCCCCAGCATTTT
>TRBJ2-7|NA|TRBV13|NA
CASSPWGREFYEQYF
TGTGCCAGCAGCCCCTGGGGCCGGGAGTTCTACGAGCAGTACTTC
>TRBJ1-3|NA|TRBV5-1|NA
CASSGDPPGVSTIYF
TGCGCCAGCAGCGGGGACCCTCCGGGAGTCTCCACCATATATTTT
>TRBJ2-7|TRBD2|TRBV5-4|NA
CASSNPSGSAYEQYF
TGTGCCAGCAGCAACCCAAGCGGGAGTGCCTACGAGCAGTACTTC
>TRBJ1-2|NA|TRBV11-1|NA
CASSLGGEESYGYTF
TGTGCCAGCAGCTTAGGTGGAGAGGAGTCCTATGGCTACACCTTC
>TRBJ1-2|TRBD1|TRBV5-8|NA
CASSSSGTGRYGYTF
TGTGCCAGCAGCTCCTCCGGGACAGGGCGCTATGGCTACACCTTC
>TRBJ1-1|NA|TRBV5-1|NA
CASRRENTEAFF
TGCGCCAGCAGACGCGAGAACACTGAAGCTTTCTTT
>TRBJ2-1|NA|TRBV7-2|NA
CASSLAWAGGEQFF
TGTGCCAGCAGCTTAGCGTGGGCTGGTGGTGAGCAGTTCTTC
>TRBJ1-1|NA|TRBV7-9|once
CASSLAYRGPNTEAFF
TGTGCCAGCAGCTTAGCATACCGGGGGCCGAACACTGAAGCTTTCTTT
>TRBJ2-5|NA|TRBV14|NA
CASRETGGRRETQYF
TGTGCCAGCAGAGAAACCGGGGGACGGAGAGAGACCCAGTACTTC
>TRBJ1-2|NA|TRBV5-1|few
CASSLEGHVYTF
TGCGCCAGCAGCTTGGAGGGACACGTCTACACCTTC
>TRBJ1-3|NA|TRBV6-5|NA
CASSYGPASGNTIYF
TGTGCCAGCAGTTACGGCCCCGCTTCTGGAAACACCATATATTTT
>TRBJ2-1|NA|TRBV10-3|NA
CAIGPYNEQFF
TGTGCCATCGGCCCTTACAATGAGCAGTTCTTC
>TRBJ1-4|TRBD1|TRBV6-5|NA
CASSYSSAGGEKLFF
TGTGCCAGCAGTTACTCGTCGGCAGGGGGTGAAAAACTGTTTTTT
>TRBJ2-1|TRBD2|TRBV7-3|NA
CASSLASGRVPYNEQFF
TGTGCCAGCAGCTTAGCTAGCGGGAGAGTCCCCTACAATGAGCAGTTCTTC
>TRBJ1-5|NA|TRBV27|NA
CASSAQGVAPQHF
TGTGCCAGCAGTGCACAGGGTGTCGCGCCCCAGCATTTT
>TRBJ2-3|TRBD2|TRBV5-1|NA
CASSWTSGIRDTQYF
TGCGCCAGCAGCTGGACTAGCGGGATAAGAGATACGCAGTATTTT
>TRBJ2-7|NA|TRBV21-1|once
CASSKGDSSYEQYF
TGTGCCAGCAGCAAAGGGGACAGCTCCTACGAGCAGTACTTC
>TRBJ2-7|TRBD2|TRBV15|NA
CATSRETSVVYEQYF
TGTGCCACCAGCAGAGAGACTAGCGTCGTCTACGAGCAGTACTTC
>TRBJ2-1|NA|TRBV6-1|NA
CASTWDPNSYNEQFF
TGTGCCAGCACCTGGGACCCGAACTCCTACAATGAGCAGTTCTTC
>TRBJ2-7|NA|TRBV19|NA
CASSESRGSYEQYF
TGTGCCAGTAGTGAATCCAGGGGATCCTACGAGCAGTACTTC
>TRBJ1-1|TRBD1|TRBV4-1|few
CASSQGRGADEAFF
TGCGCCAGCAGCCAGGGCAGGGGGGCTGATGAAGCTTTCTTT
>TRBJ2-1|NA|TRBV11-3|NA
CASSPGGSSNEQFF
TGTGCCAGCAGTCCCGGGGGCAGTTCCAATGAGCAGTTCTTC
>TRBJ2-7|NA|TRBV5-1|NA
CASSLGQGPTYEQYF
TGCGCCAGCAGCTTGGGGCAGGGACCTACGTACGAGCAGTACTTC
>TRBJ1-2|TRBD1|TRBV27|NA
CASTTLWTGSGYTF
TGTGCCAGCACGACCCTTTGGACAGGGAGCGGCTACACCTTC
>TRBJ2-1|TRBD1|TRBV11-2|NA
CASRVGTGGNEQFF
TGTGCCAGCAGAGTTGGGACAGGGGGGAATGAGCAGTTCTTC